This T cell receptor (beta chain) emerged from a study of vaccination and CD4 T cells after COVID-19. Study-wide context: Six male and four female convalescents took part, two of them Hispanic. Broader study findings: A nonsignificant rise from about 20 to 38 was seen in the median number of SARS-CoV-2-reactive clonotypes.

With the Oncomine TCR Beta short-read assay, DNA from cultured CD4+ T cells was sequenced. Investigators obtained genomic DNA by extraction from cultured CD4+ T cells. One entry per CDR3 protein results from TCRdb running MiXCR on the PCR reads. The sample yields about 6,800 distinct CDR3 sequences, approximately 35% seen once. The germline gives CDR1 MNHEY, CDR2 SMNVEV (reference sequence). The CDR3 totals 15 residues. Trimming left V 5 bases short and J 3 bases short, with 17 bases between. Notes on this clonotype: Antigen specificity is unknown.

Regarding treatment: roughly nine-day PBMC culture with coronavirus spike peptide pools or control peptides (ViraFEST assay). It was before the COVID-19 pandemic (2011-2018) that the unexposed donor's CD4+ T cells were collected. Cultures used more than 1.5 million PBMCs per well, about 9.9 IU/ml IL-2 and 8.5 to 10 ug/ml peptides. Cells permitting, SARS-CoV-2 S/N and four cold-coronavirus spikes were tested on unexposed-donor CD4+ T cells. The gene calls are TRBV27 and TRBJ2-7; tentative D call: TRBD1 (8 bases). The receptor was derived from a human donor in good health. The sample comprised CD4+ T cells from blood, cultured in vitro. For the CDR3, the DNA is TGTGCCAGCAGTCCGGGGGGACAGGCCGGCTACGAGCAGTACTTC. Translated, it gives CASSPGGQAGYEQYF.